The rows below give T cell receptor gamma chains drawn from one sample of a study of gamma-delta chains in newborns, infants, children. TCRdb reanalysed the reads with CATT. The sample comprises roughly 1,700 gamma-chain clones, more than 10% of which are singletons, and roughly 45% rests with the top ten. The sample consisted of blood. These receptors were obtained from a child who was a newborn, infant or young child, either healthy, febrile or measles-vaccinated (not recorded which). CDR3s include the opening cysteine and the closing phenylalanine or tryptophan.

J gene	V gene	CDR3 protein
TRGJP	TRGV9	CALWEAWELGKKIKVF
TRGJP	TRGV9	CALWEVLSLGKKIKVF
TRGJP	TRGV9	CALWGWELGKKIKVF
TRGJP	TRGV9	CALWETMELGKKIKVF
TRGJP	TRGV9	CALWEVQKLGKKIKVF
TRGJP	TRGV9	CALWEVHVQLGKKIKVF
TRGJP	TRGV9	CALWESELGKKIKVF
TRGJP1	TRGV9	CALWEVREGSTGWFKIF
TRGJP	TRGV9	CALWEDQELGKKIKVF
TRGJ1/TRGJ2	TRGV8	CATWERLKKLF
TRGJP	TRGV9	CALWEVQQELGKKIKVF
TRGJP1	TRGV9	CALWEVRTTGWFKIF
TRGJ1/TRGJ2	TRGV9	CALWELQDYYKKLF
TRGJP	TRGV9	CALWDDLRLGKKIKVF
TRGJP	TRGV9	CALWEVSQELSKKIKVF
TRGJP	TRGV9	CALWVQQELGKKTKVF